The 6 T cell receptor beta chains reported below all come from one sample, sequenced in a study of blood T cell repertoires in COVID-19. Assay: immunoSEQ multiplex PCR; the TCRdb copy retains only in-frame clones and omits some. The sample holds about 220,000 clones; 86% are singletons and the top ten take roughly 3.4%. Material: PBMCs or T cells enriched from blood (not recorded which). These TCRs come from a middle-aged woman with acute COVID-19.

In this sample, this clone turned up a few times. The chain links TRBV12-3 or TRBV12-4 to TRBJ1-6; 9 bases agree with TRBD1. V lost 6 bases and J lost 18; bases outside the gene matches: 12. The CDR3 loop spans 13 amino acids. In DNA form, the CDR3 reads TGTGCCAGCAGGGGGACAGGGCGCCGGGTGAACCACTTT. It translates to CASRGTGRRVNHF.

Only one count was recorded for this clone. V gene TRBV12-3 or TRBV12-4 combines with J gene TRBJ1-3, with a tentative D call TRBD1 (5 bases). The CDR3 consists of 13 residues. Trimming cost V 5 bases and J 7 bases, with 12 bases left between them. The CDR3 DNA follows: TGTGCCAGCAGTCAGGGATTGGGGAACACCATATATTTT. Translation: CASSQGLGNTIYF.

This sequence joins TRBV5-1 and TRBJ2-1; 15 nucleotides line up with TRBD2. The V gene's germline CDR1 is SGHRS and CDR2 YFSETQ. This CDR3 is 20 amino acids long. J was trimmed by 0 bases and V by 2 bases; bases with no gene match: 9. The DNA for the CDR3 is TGCGCCAGCAGCTTACAGGGACTAGCGGGGGGTTTCAGCTCCTACAATGAGCAGTTCTTC. Translating it yields CASSLQGLAGGFSSYNEQFF.

The CDR3 nucleotides are TGTGCCAGCAGTGACCCACAGGGGAAGGAAGCTTTCTTT. Translating it yields CASSDPQGKEAFF. This chain links TRBV2 with TRBJ1-1; TRBD1 aligns across 7 bases. The CDR3 runs to 13 residues. CDR1 and CDR2 (germline): SNHLY, FYNNEI. J was trimmed by 8 bases and V by 3 bases; bases with no gene match: 6. Drawing the rest from reference TRBV2 and TRBJ1-1, the complete variable domain is EPEVTQTPSHQVTQMGQEVILRCVPISNHLYFYWYRQILGQKVEFLVSFYNNEISEKSEIFDDQFSVERPDGSNFTLKIRSTKLEDSAMYFCASSDPQGKEAFFGQGTRLTVV.

This clone was detected only a few times. The chain links TRBV7-2 to TRBJ2-7; 7 bases align to TRBD1. The CDR3 is 15 amino acids. V shed 2 bases, J shed 3 bases, and the junction held 7 bases outside the gene matches. Germline CDR1 and CDR2: SGHTA and FQGNSA. The CDR3 sequence is CASSLPGQSFYEQYF. The CDR3 DNA reads as TGTGCCAGCAGCTTACCGGGACAGAGTTTCTACGAGCAGTACTTC. The full variable domain, completed using reference TRBV7-2 and TRBJ2-7, is GAGVSQSPSNKVTEKGKDVELRCDPISGHTALYWYRQSLGQGLEFLIYFQGNSAPDKSGLPSDRFSAERTGGSVSTLTIQRTQQEDSAVYLCASSLPGQSFYEQYFGPGTRLTVT.

V is TRBV5-1 and J is TRBJ1-2; 9 positions agree with TRBD1. Trimming cost V 4 bases and J 4 bases; bases outside gene matches: 8. The CDR3 loop spans 15 amino acids. Looked up from germline, CDR1 is SGHRS and CDR2 is YFSETQ. CDR3 protein: CASSTRQGGGYGYTF. Written as DNA, the CDR3 is TGCGCCAGCAGCACCCGACAGGGGGGCGGCTATGGCTACACCTTC. The full variable domain, rest sourced from reference TRBV5-1 and TRBJ1-2, is KAGVTQTPRYLIKTRGQQVTLSCSPISGHRSVSWYQQTPGQGLQFLFEYFSETQRNKGNFPGRFSGRQFSNSRSEMNVSTLELGDSALYLCASSTRQGGGYGYTFGSGTRLTVV.